This TCR beta chain was identified in a study of T cell repertoires in aging, cancer and after chemotherapy. Peripheral blood genomic DNA, not sorted cells or RNA, was the template. CDR1 is SGHNT, CDR2 YYREEE, per germline (reference sequence). This CDR3 has 15 amino acids. Multiplex touch-down PCR with TRB-A/B primers amplified rearranged V-D-J TRB sequences. TCRdb passed the multiplex PCR reads through MiXCR, listing each CDR3 protein once. There are around 8,800 distinct CDR3 sequences in the sample; less than 25% occur only once, and about 13% lies in the top ten. This clonotype is medium-sized. One end of the junction varies from germline; a read error may be responsible.

The receptor comes from a human donor with a blood cancer. The donor label of this sample is uncertain. Sequenced sample: blood. J is TRBJ2-1 and V is TRBV5-4, with a tentative D call TRBD2 (6 bases). The CDR3 loop is CASTLGGSSDNEQFF. Here the CDR3 DNA reads TGTGCCAGCACCTTGGGGGGTAGTAGCGACAATGAGCAGTTCTTC.